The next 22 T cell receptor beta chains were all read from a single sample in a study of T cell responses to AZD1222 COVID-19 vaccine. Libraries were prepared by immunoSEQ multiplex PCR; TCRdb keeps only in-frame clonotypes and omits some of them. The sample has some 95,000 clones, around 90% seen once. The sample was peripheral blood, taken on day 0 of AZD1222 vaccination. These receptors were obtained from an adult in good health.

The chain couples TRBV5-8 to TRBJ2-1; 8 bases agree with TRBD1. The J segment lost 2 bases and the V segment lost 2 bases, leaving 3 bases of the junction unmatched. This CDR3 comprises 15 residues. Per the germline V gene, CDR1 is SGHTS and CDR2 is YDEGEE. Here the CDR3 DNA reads TGTGCCAGCAGCTTCTGGGGACAGGCCTACAATGAGCAGTTCTTC. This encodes CASSFWGQAYNEQFF.

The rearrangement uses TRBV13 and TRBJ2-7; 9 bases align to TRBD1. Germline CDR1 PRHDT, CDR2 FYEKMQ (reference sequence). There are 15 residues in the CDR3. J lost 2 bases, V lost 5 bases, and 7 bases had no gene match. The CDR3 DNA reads TGTGCCAGCAGCGACCGGGACAGGGCGACCTACGAGCAGTACTTC. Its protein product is CASSDRDRATYEQYF.

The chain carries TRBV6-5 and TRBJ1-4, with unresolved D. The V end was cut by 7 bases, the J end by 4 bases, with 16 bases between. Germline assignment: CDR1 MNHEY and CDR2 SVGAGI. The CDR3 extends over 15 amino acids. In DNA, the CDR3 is TGTGCCAGCATGGGGTTCACAGACATTAATGAAAAACTGTTTTTT. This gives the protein CASMGFTDINEKLFF.

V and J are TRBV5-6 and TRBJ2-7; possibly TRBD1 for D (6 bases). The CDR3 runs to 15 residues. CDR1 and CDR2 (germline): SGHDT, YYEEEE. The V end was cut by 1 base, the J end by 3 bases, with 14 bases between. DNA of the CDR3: TGTGCCAGCAGCTTGATTGGGGACACAGGCTACGAGCAGTACTTC. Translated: CASSLIGDTGYEQYF.

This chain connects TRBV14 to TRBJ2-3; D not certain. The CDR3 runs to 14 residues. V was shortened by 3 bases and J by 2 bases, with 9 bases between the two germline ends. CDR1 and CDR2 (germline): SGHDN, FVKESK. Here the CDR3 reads CASSHSRHTDTQYF. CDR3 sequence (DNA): TGTGCCAGCAGCCATTCCCGTCACACAGATACGCAGTATTTT.

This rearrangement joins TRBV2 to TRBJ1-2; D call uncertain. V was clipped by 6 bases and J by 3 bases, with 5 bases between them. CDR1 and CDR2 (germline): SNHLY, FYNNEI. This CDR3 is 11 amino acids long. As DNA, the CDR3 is TGTGCCAGCAGGTCTTACTATGGCTACACCTTC. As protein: CASRSYYGYTF. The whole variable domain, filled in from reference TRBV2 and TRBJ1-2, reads EPEVTQTPSHQVTQMGQEVILRCVPISNHLYFYWYRQILGQKVEFLVSFYNNEISEKSEIFDDQFSVERPDGSNFTLKIRSTKLEDSAMYFCASRSYYGYTFGSGTRLTVV.

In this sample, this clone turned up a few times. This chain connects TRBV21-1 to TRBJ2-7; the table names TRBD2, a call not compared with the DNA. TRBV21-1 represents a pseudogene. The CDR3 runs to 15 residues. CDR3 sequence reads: CASSNQKIPSGEQYF. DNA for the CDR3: TGTGCCAGCAGCAACCAAAAAATTCCCTCGGGGGAGCAGTACTTC.

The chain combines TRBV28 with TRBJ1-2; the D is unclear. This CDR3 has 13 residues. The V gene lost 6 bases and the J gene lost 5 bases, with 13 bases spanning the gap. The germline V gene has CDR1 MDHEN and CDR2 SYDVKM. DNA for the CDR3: TGTGCCAGCAGCGGGGTTTTGTCTTATGGCTACACCTTC. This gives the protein CASSGVLSYGYTF.

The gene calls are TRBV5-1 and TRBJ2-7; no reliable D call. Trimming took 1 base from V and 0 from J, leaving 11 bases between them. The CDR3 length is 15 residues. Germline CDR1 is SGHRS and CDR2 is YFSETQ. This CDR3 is CASSLNNRYSYEQYF. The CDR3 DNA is TGCGCCAGCAGCTTGAACAACAGATACTCCTACGAGCAGTACTTC.

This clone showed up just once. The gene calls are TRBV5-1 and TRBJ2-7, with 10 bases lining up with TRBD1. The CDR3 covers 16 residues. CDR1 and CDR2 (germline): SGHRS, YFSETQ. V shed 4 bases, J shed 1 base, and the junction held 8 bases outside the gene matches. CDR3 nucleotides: TGCGCCAGCAGCCCGCAAGGGACAGGGGTTTCCTACGAGCAGTACTTC. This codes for CASSPQGTGVSYEQYF.

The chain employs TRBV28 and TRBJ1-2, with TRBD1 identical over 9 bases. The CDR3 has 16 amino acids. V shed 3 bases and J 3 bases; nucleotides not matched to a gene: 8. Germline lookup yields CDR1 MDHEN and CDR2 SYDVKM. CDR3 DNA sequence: TGTGCCAGCAGTTTGGGGACAGGGTCTGGAGACTATGGCTACACCTTC. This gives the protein CASSLGTGSGDYGYTF.

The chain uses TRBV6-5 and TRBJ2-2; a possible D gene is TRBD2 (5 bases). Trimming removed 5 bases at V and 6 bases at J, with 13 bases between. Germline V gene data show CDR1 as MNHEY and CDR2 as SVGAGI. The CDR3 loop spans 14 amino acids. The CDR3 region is CASSPDYGAGELFF. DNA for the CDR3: TGTGCCAGCAGTCCGGATTACGGGGCCGGGGAGCTGTTTTTT.

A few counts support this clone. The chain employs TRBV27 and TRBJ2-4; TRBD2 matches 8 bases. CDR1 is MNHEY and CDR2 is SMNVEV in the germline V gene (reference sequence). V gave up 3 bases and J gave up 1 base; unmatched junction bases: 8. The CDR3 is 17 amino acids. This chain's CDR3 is CASSLTGGGRAKNIQYF. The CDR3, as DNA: TGTGCCAGCAGTTTGACCGGCGGGGGGAGGGCCAAAAACATTCAGTACTTC.

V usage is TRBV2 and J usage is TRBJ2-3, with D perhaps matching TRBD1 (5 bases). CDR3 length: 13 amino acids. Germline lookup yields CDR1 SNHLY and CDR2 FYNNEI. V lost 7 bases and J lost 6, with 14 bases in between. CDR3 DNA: TGTGCCAGCAACCTCGGACACGCGGATACGCAGTATTTT. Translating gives CASNLGHADTQYF. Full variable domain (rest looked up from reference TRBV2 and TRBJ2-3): EPEVTQTPSHQVTQMGQEVILRCVPISNHLYFYWYRQILGQKVEFLVSFYNNEISEKSEIFDDQFSVERPDGSNFTLKIRSTKLEDSAMYFCASNLGHADTQYFGPGTRLTVL.

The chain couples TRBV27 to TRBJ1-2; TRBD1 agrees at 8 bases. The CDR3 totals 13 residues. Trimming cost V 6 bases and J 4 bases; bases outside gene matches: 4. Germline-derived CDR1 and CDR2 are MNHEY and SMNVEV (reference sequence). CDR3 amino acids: CASRDRAGYGYTF. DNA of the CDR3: TGTGCCAGCAGGGACAGGGCTGGCTATGGCTACACCTTC.

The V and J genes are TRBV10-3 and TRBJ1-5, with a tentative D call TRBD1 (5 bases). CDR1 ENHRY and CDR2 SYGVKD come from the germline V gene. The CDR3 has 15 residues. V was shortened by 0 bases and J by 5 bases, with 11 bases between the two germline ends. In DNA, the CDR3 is TGTGCCATCAGTGAGTCGGGGCAGACCTATCAGCCCCAGCATTTT. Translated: CAISESGQTYQPQHF.

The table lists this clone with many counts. CDR3: CASSERLDSSYEQYF. CDR3 DNA: TGTGCCAGCAGTGAACGTTTGGACAGTTCCTACGAGCAGTACTTC. This chain links TRBV6-1 with TRBJ2-7; TRBD1 might be the D (6 bases). The CDR3 is 15 residues long. Germline loops: CDR1 MNHNS, CDR2 SASEGT. V was trimmed by 2 bases and J by 1 base, leaving 12 bases between them.

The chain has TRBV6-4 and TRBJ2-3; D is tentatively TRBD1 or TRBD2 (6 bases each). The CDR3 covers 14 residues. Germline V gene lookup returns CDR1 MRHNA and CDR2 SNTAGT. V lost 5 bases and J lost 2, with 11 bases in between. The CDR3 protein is CASSKGGDTDTQYF. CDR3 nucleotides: TGTGCCAGCAGTAAGGGGGGCGACACAGATACGCAGTATTTT.

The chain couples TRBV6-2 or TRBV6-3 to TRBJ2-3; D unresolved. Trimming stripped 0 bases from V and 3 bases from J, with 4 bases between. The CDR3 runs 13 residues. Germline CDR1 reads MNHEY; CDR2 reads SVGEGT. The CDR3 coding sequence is TGTGCCAGCAGTTACTCCGCTACAGATACGCAGTATTTT. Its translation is CASSYSATDTQYF.

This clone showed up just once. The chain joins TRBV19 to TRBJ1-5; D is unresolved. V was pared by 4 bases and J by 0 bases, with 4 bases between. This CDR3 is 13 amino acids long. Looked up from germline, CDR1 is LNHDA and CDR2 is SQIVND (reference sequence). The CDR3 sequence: CASSTSSNQPQHF. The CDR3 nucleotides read TGTGCCAGTAGTACAAGTAGCAATCAGCCCCAGCATTTT.

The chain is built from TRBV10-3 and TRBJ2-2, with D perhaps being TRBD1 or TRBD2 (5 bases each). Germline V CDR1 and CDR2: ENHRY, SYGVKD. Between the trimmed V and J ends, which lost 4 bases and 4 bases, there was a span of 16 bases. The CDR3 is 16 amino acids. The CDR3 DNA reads TGTGCCATCAGTGGGGGGACGGATCCGGGCACCGGGGAGCTGTTTTTT. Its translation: CAISGGTDPGTGELFF.

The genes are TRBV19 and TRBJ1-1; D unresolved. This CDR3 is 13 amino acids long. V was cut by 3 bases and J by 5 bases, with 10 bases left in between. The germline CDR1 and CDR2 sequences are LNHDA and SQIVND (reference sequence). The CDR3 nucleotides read TGTGCCAGTAGTATCCCTACGAGGACTGAAGCTTTCTTT. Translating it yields CASSIPTRTEAFF.